The 17 T cell receptor beta chains below come from one sample, sequenced in a study of blood T cell repertoires in COVID-19. Assay used: immunoSEQ multiplex PCR; TCRdb lists only in-frame clones, some missing. Among 250,000 to 300,000 clones listed, about nine tenths were seen once. Sequences were obtained from peripheral blood. The receptors originated from a woman aged 45 to 65 who had recovered from COVID-19.

The V call is TRBV6-2 or TRBV6-3, the J call TRBJ2-3; D gene uncertain. The germline V gene encodes CDR1 MNHEY and CDR2 SVGEGT. V lost 0 bases, J lost 3 bases, and 4 bases lay in between. The CDR3 spans 13 residues. The CDR3 DNA reads as TGTGCCAGCAGTTACTCGTTAACAGATACGCAGTATTTT. It encodes CASSYSLTDTQYF.

This clone was detected a few times. This chain joins TRBV27 and TRBJ2-1; D perhaps matches TRBD1 (6 bases). The ends were cut back, 7 bases at V and 7 bases at J, with 14 bases in the middle. The CDR3 totals 13 residues. Germline V gene sequence: CDR1 MNHEY, CDR2 SMNVEV (reference sequence). The CDR3 loop is CASKDTGFNEQFF. The CDR3 DNA follows: TGTGCCAGCAAAGACACAGGGTTTAATGAGCAGTTCTTC.

This clone has only one observation. The V call is TRBV24-1, the J call TRBJ2-1, with TRBD1 identical over 7 bases. The germline CDR1 and CDR2 sequences are KGHDR and SFDVKD. This CDR3 region has 15 residues. Trimming removed 3 bases from V and 5 bases from J; junction bases left unmatched: 6. The CDR3 nucleotides read TGTGCCACCAGTGATCCCCGGGACAGTAACAATGAGCAGTTCTTC. It specifies CATSDPRDSNNEQFF.

J is TRBJ2-1 and V is TRBV11-2, with 8 nucleotides matching TRBD1. The CDR3 totals 16 residues. The J segment lost 5 bases and the V segment lost 4 bases, leaving 10 bases of the junction unmatched. Per the germline V gene, CDR1 is SGHAT and CDR2 is FQNNGV. CDR3 in amino acids: CASSSNDRGKDNEQFF. In DNA form, the CDR3 reads TGTGCCAGCAGCTCTAATGACAGGGGTAAAGACAATGAGCAGTTCTTC.

V gene TRBV28 combines with J gene TRBJ2-6; 11 bases align to TRBD1. Per germline, CDR1 MDHEN and CDR2 SYDVKM. J was trimmed by 1 base and V by 5 bases; bases with no gene match: 4. The CDR3 contains 17 residues. The CDR3 reads CASSPGDRGSGANVLTF. Here the CDR3 DNA reads TGTGCCAGCAGTCCGGGGGACAGGGGGTCTGGGGCCAACGTCCTGACTTTC.

This sequence joins TRBV27 and TRBJ1-4; D unclear. Trimming shortened V by 3 bases and J by 3 bases, and 5 bases separated the two germline ends. The CDR3 is made up of 13 amino acids. Germline CDR1 MNHEY, CDR2 SMNVEV (reference sequence). The DNA of the CDR3 is TGTGCCAGCAGTTTTAATGCTAATGAAAAACTGTTTTTT. Translation gives CASSFNANEKLFF. Based on the CDR3 plus reference TRBV27 and TRBJ1-4, the full variable domain is EAQVTQNPRYLITVTGKKLTVTCSQNMNHEYMSWYRQDPGLGLRQIYYSMNVEVTDKGDVPEGYKVSRKEKRNFPLILESPSPNQTSLYFCASSFNANEKLFFGSGTQLSVL.

The genes are TRBV29-1 and TRBJ1-3; tentative D call: TRBD1 (5 bases). Germline V gives CDR1 SQVTM, CDR2 ANQGSEA. V lost 4 bases and J 4 bases, leaving 8 bases between the germline ends. The CDR3 is 12 residues long. CDR3: CSVAQGGNTIYF. The CDR3 DNA follows: TGCAGCGTTGCCCAGGGAGGAAACACCATATATTTT.

V is TRBV2 and J is TRBJ1-5; D perhaps matches TRBD1 (5 bases). CDR1 is SNHLY, CDR2 FYNNEI, per germline. V lost 1 base, J lost 5 bases, and 9 bases lay in between. There are 14 residues in the CDR3. CDR3 sequence reads: CASSEEQGDQPQHF. In DNA form, the CDR3 reads TGTGCCAGCAGTGAAGAGCAGGGTGATCAGCCCCAGCATTTT.

The chain recombines TRBV4-1 with TRBJ2-2, with D possibly matching TRBD1 (5 bases). Germline V gives CDR1 MGHRA, CDR2 YSYEKL. Trimming shortened V by 7 bases and J by 7 bases, and 13 bases separated the two germline ends. This CDR3 region has 13 residues. The CDR3 spells CASTRVGVGELFF. The CDR3, as DNA: TGCGCCAGCACCAGGGTTGGCGTCGGGGAGCTGTTTTTT.

This clone was picked up a small number of times. The chain carries TRBV19 and TRBJ1-1; D is perhaps TRBD1 (5 bases). V lost 10 bases and J 3 bases, leaving 24 bases between the germline ends. The length of the CDR3 is 16 residues. Germline CDR1 is LNHDA and CDR2 is SQIVND (reference sequence). CDR3 protein: CATKPGGLKPDTEAFF. The CDR3 DNA follows: TGTGCCACTAAACCCGGGGGATTGAAGCCGGACACTGAAGCTTTCTTT.

The rearrangement joins TRBV9 to TRBJ2-3, with 11 bases that match TRBD2. The CDR3 contains 17 residues. Looked up from germline, CDR1 is SGDLS and CDR2 is YYNGEE. The V segment lost 3 bases and the J segment 4 bases; nucleotides outside the gene matches: 10. For the CDR3, the DNA is TGTGCCAGCAGCGCGCCCCTTAGCGGGGGGGCCTCAGATACGCAGTATTTT. Protein product: CASSAPLSGGASDTQYF.

The chain employs TRBV6-7 and TRBJ2-7; TRBD2 agrees at 8 bases. TRBV6-7 is marked as an open reading frame, function uncertain. CDR3 length equals 15 residues. Unmatched junction bases numbered 8, after V lost 3 bases and J lost 4 bases. The chain's CDR3 is CASSYPVAGRYEQYF. The CDR3 DNA reads as TGTGCCAGCAGTTATCCGGTAGCGGGGAGGTACGAGCAGTACTTC.

The chain employs TRBV27 and TRBJ1-1, with a tentative D call TRBD1 (5 bases). This CDR3 is 13 amino acids long. CDR1 is MNHEY and CDR2 is SMNVEV in the germline V gene (reference sequence). The V end was cut by 5 bases, the J end by 4 bases, with 11 bases between. The CDR3 here is CASSRWGSTEAFF. CDR3 nucleotide sequence: TGTGCCAGCAGTCGCTGGGGCAGCACTGAAGCTTTCTTT.

For the CDR3, the DNA is TGTGCCAGCAGCCGGGTAGACCGACAGGGGGGTCCGAATTCACCCCTCCACTTT. Translation gives CASSRVDRQGGPNSPLHF. The genes are TRBV4-2 and TRBJ1-6; TRBD1 aligns across 9 bases. The CDR3 loop spans 18 amino acids. Germline CDR1 and CDR2: LGHNA and YNFKEQ. The J segment lost 7 bases and the V segment lost 4 bases, leaving 14 bases of the junction unmatched.

This chain joins TRBV5-5 and TRBJ1-5; no clear D. The CDR3 has 15 amino acids. Trimming took 4 bases from V and 7 from J, leaving 18 bases between them. Germline CDR1 and CDR2: SGHKS and YYEKEE (reference sequence). The CDR3 protein is CASSPWQDRNQPQHF. CDR3 sequence (DNA): TGTGCCAGCAGCCCCTGGCAGGATAGGAACCAGCCCCAGCATTTT.

V and J are TRBV6-5 and TRBJ1-1; the match to TRBD1 covers 7 bases. V was pared by 2 bases and J by 3 bases, with 9 bases of the junction left unmatched. The CDR3 has 16 amino acids. Germline V gene sequence: CDR1 MNHEY, CDR2 SVGAGI. CDR3 DNA: TGTGCCAGCAGTTACGCCGCAGGGGGTTCGGACACTGAAGCTTTCTTT. Protein: CASSYAAGGSDTEAFF.

The chain uses TRBV19 and TRBJ1-3, with a tentative D call TRBD1 (6 bases). The CDR3 has 14 amino acids. V gave up 7 bases and J gave up 4 bases, with 14 bases separating them. Per the germline V gene, CDR1 is LNHDA and CDR2 is SQIVND (reference sequence). CDR3 sequence: CASKGGGRGNTIYF. As DNA, the CDR3 is TGTGCCAGTAAAGGCGGGGGGCGAGGAAACACCATATATTTT.